This T cell receptor beta chain was obtained from a study of blood T cell repertoires in COVID-19. Whole-study context: Specimens from acute and convalescent COVID-19 originated in the United States, Italy and Spain. PBMCs, B-cell-depleted T cells, or T cells provided the cDNA or gDNA that made up the material.

In the case of this clone: The same CDR3 arises from other DNA sequences in this sample as well.

V lost 0 bases to trimming and J lost 6 bases; unmatched junction nucleotides: 3. This CDR3 has 15 residues. Per the germline V gene, CDR1 is SGDLS and CDR2 is YYNGEE. Source study methods: Quantification of nucleated cells was approximated via reference gene primer amplification. Produced via immunoSEQ multiplex PCR; TCRdb's table is partial and in-frame only. V, J and clone size are those of that table, while D and trimming were read from the DNA. The sample lists about 480,000 clones, about 91% occurring once. The sample was peripheral blood. The V gene is TRBV9, the J gene TRBJ2-1; 10 nucleotides match TRBD2. The sequence was obtained from a woman in her fifties or sixties with COVID-19, enrolled during active disease. CDR3 bases: TGTGCCAGCAGCGTAGGAGCGGGGGGGCCCAATGAGCAGTTCTTC. Its protein is CASSVGAGGPNEQFF.